The following is a T cell receptor beta chain sequence with its context. The source of the sample is a study of blood T cell repertoires in COVID-19. CDR3 length: 14 amino acids. The germline V gene has CDR1 SQVTM and CDR2 ANQGSEA. V lost 6 bases, J lost 0 bases, and 12 bases lay in between. Source study methods: Amplifying reference gene primers gave estimates of nucleated cell counts. Measured with immunoSEQ multiplex PCR; TCRdb has only the in-frame clones, and not every one. From that table come the V and J calls and clone size; the DNA was used to work out D and trimming. This table holds about 200,000 clones, around 86% found once.

The sample comprised peripheral blood. The TCR sequence derives from a woman in her seventies with COVID-19, enrolled during active disease. This chain connects TRBV29-1 to TRBJ1-5; a weak D match, TRBD1 (6 bases). CDR3 sequence reads: CSVGTTNSNQPQHF. The DNA of the CDR3 is TGCAGCGTCGGGACAACTAATAGCAATCAGCCCCAGCATTTT.